These 27 T cell receptor beta chains originate from one sample sequenced in a study of shared clonotypes between healthy human individuals. Naive CD8 populations comprised CD45RO-negative cells positively selected for CCR7, excluding terminally differentiated effector memory CD45RA+ cells. Assay: immunoSEQ multiplex PCR; the TCRdb copy retains only in-frame clones and omits some. Here the sample spans hundreds of thousands of clones, roughly 95% being singletons. Sequenced input: naive CD8+ T cells sorted from blood. The receptors stem from a woman aged 25 to 39 in good health.

For this clone: The same CDR3 arises from other DNA sequences in this sample as well. V is TRBV5-6 and J is TRBJ2-7, with D possibly TRBD2 on 5 matching bases. The germline V gene encodes CDR1 SGHDT and CDR2 YYEEEE. The length of the CDR3 is 11 residues. Trimming cost V 5 bases and J 4 bases, with 7 bases left between them. The CDR3, as DNA: TGTGCCAGCAGTTCGGGGTACGAGCAGTACTTC. Translating gives CASSSGYEQYF.

V gene TRBV27 combines with J gene TRBJ1-6, with unresolved D. There are 14 residues in the CDR3. The germline V gene encodes CDR1 MNHEY and CDR2 SMNVEV (reference sequence). Trimming removed 4 bases from V and 9 bases from J, with 13 bases in between. CDR3 bases: TGTGCCAGCAGTTGGTCTTCTTCGGGTTCACCCCTCCACTTT. Translated: CASSWSSSGSPLHF.

In its sample, this clone was seen once. The chain recombines TRBV28 with TRBJ1-3; possible D gene TRBD1, 6 bases. Trimming took 7 bases from V and 0 from J, leaving 13 bases between them. The CDR3 is made up of 15 amino acids. The germline gives CDR1 MDHEN, CDR2 SYDVKM. In DNA form, the CDR3 reads TGTGCCAGCAACCACAGGGAAATCTCTGGAAACACCATATATTTT. Protein: CASNHREISGNTIYF.

For the CDR3, the DNA is TGTGCCAGCAGCCAGCGGGAGTACAACACCGGGGAGCTGTTTTTT. It yields the protein CASSQREYNTGELFF. The chain recombines TRBV14 with TRBJ2-2; 7 nucleotides line up with TRBD2. The V gene end was trimmed by 3 bases and the J gene end by 2 bases; junction bases not matched to a gene: 3. CDR3 length: 15 residues. CDR1 is SGHDN, CDR2 FVKESK, per germline.

The genes are TRBV7-2 and TRBJ2-2, with D tentatively TRBD2 (6 bases). This CDR3 is 16 amino acids long. V was shortened by 1 base and J by 4 bases, with 13 bases between the two germline ends. Germline lookup yields CDR1 SGHTA and CDR2 FQGNSA. The CDR3, as DNA: TGTGCCAGCAGCTTAGAAGGGACTTGGGGCACCGGGGAGCTGTTTTTT. It codes for CASSLEGTWGTGELFF.

The genes are TRBV9 and TRBJ1-1; 9 nucleotides align to TRBD1. The germline V gene encodes CDR1 SGDLS and CDR2 YYNGEE. The CDR3 loop spans 18 amino acids. The junction had 16 bases not matched to a gene; V was cut back by 3 bases and J by 4 bases. The CDR3 sequence is CASSGGTGWTYPITEAFF. The CDR3 DNA follows: TGTGCCAGCAGCGGGGGGACAGGGTGGACTTACCCAATCACTGAAGCTTTCTTT.

On this clone: An end of the junction differs from the germline gene, which may be a read error. Other DNA sequences in the same sample also yield this CDR3. The CDR3 here is CASSSRGPIYNEQFF. As DNA, the CDR3 is TGTGCTAGCAGTTCCAGGGGCCCAATTTACAATGAGCAGTTCTTC. The V and J genes are TRBV27 and TRBJ2-1; a weak D match, TRBD1 (6 bases). The germline V gene has CDR1 MNHEY and CDR2 SMNVEV (reference sequence). This CDR3 spans 15 amino acids.

V and J are TRBV28 and TRBJ1-4, with D perhaps matching TRBD1 (6 bases). This CDR3 region has 14 residues. Trimming pared 6 bases from V and 8 bases from J, leaving 16 bases between. Germline V gives CDR1 MDHEN, CDR2 SYDVKM. The CDR3 DNA reads TGTGCCAGCAGCTTCAGGGGTGGCGACGAAAAACTGTTTTTT. It translates to CASSFRGGDEKLFF.

This chain joins TRBV7-9 and TRBJ1-1; 7 bases map to TRBD1. The CDR3 is made up of 15 amino acids. CDR1 SEHNR and CDR2 FQNEAQ come from the germline V gene (reference sequence). The trim removed 4 bases at V and 0 bases at J, leaving 5 bases unmatched. The CDR3 sequence is CASSSRQGMNTEAFF. The CDR3 DNA reads as TGTGCCAGCAGCTCGCGACAGGGAATGAACACTGAAGCTTTCTTT.

A remark on this clone: The same CDR3 arises from other DNA sequences in this sample as well. The rearrangement joins TRBV29-1 to TRBJ1-5; perhaps TRBD1 as D (5 bases). The CDR3 consists of 13 residues. Deletions cut 5 bases from V and 0 bases from J, with 8 bases between. Germline V gene data show CDR1 as SQVTM and CDR2 as ANQGSEA. The DNA for the CDR3 is TGCAGCGTTCAGGGTGATAGCAATCAGCCCCAGCATTTT. Protein product: CSVQGDSNQPQHF.

This chain connects TRBV5-6 to TRBJ2-7; TRBD1 matches 8 bases. CDR3 size: 14 residues. The V and J ends lost 3 bases and 2 bases, in that order; junction bases with no gene match: 4. Looked up from germline, CDR1 is SGHDT and CDR2 is YYEEEE. The CDR3 region is CASSSGGRAYEQYF. CDR3 coding DNA: TGTGCCAGCAGCTCAGGGGGCAGGGCCTACGAGCAGTACTTC. The full variable domain, with the rest looked up from reference TRBV5-6 and TRBJ2-7, is DAGVTQSPTHLIKTRGQQVTLRCSPKSGHDTVSWYQQALGQGPQFIFQYYEEEERQRGNFPDRFSGHQFPNYSSELNVNALLLGDSALYLCASSSGGRAYEQYFGPGTRLTVT.

This clone came up once. The V call is TRBV5-4, the J call TRBJ2-7, with TRBD1 matching 7 bases. CDR1 and CDR2 (germline): SGHNT, YYREEE (reference sequence). This CDR3 region has 14 residues. V lost 0 bases, J lost 3 bases, and 3 bases stayed unmatched. CDR3 DNA sequence: TGTGCCAGCAGCTTGGACAGGGGCCACTACGAGCAGTACTTC. Translating gives CASSLDRGHYEQYF.

This chain links TRBV2 with TRBJ1-1; tentative D call: TRBD1 (5 bases). The germline gives CDR1 SNHLY, CDR2 FYNNEI. V was cut by 6 bases and J by 0 bases, with 17 bases left in between. The CDR3 totals 16 residues. The CDR3: CASSRDRGHMNTEAFF. CDR3 nucleotide sequence: TGTGCCAGCAGCCGGGACCGAGGCCATATGAACACTGAAGCTTTCTTT.

The V gene is TRBV4-1, the J gene TRBJ2-7; D is perhaps TRBD2 (6 bases). V lost 3 bases and J 2 bases, leaving 17 bases between the germline ends. The length of the CDR3 is 16 residues. Germline assignment: CDR1 MGHRA and CDR2 YSYEKL. The CDR3 coding sequence is TGCGCCAGCAGCCACCTCTCCCCTAGCGCAACCTACGAGCAGTACTTC. Amino acid sequence: CASSHLSPSATYEQYF.

The V and J genes are TRBV27 and TRBJ2-7; TRBD1 aligns across 8 bases. CDR3 length: 16 residues. The germline V gene encodes CDR1 MNHEY and CDR2 SMNVEV (reference sequence). With V trimmed by 6 bases and J by 7 bases, 17 bases remained unmatched. For the CDR3, the DNA is TGTGCCAGCAGCTCATTTATATCAGGGGGCGAGGTTGAGCAGTACTTC. It specifies CASSSFISGGEVEQYF.

This clone was counted once. The V call is TRBV5-5, the J call TRBJ1-2; perhaps TRBD1 as D (5 bases). The CDR3 contains 13 residues. V gave up 2 bases and J gave up 4 bases, with 9 bases separating them. Germline V gene lookup returns CDR1 SGHKS and CDR2 YYEKEE (reference sequence). Here the CDR3 DNA reads TGTGCCAGCAGCTTCGGGGGGTCCTATGGCTACACCTTC. This encodes CASSFGGSYGYTF.

The chain links TRBV6-5 to TRBJ1-2; the D is unclear. The CDR3 runs to 15 residues. From germline, CDR1 is MNHEY and CDR2 SVGAGI. Trimming removed 3 bases at V and 2 bases at J, with 13 bases between. The CDR3 bases are TGTGCCAGCAGTTATTCAGGCGACGCCAACTATGGCTACACCTTC. Amino acids: CASSYSGDANYGYTF.

About this clone itself: The same CDR3 also results from other DNA sequences found in this sample. This chain links TRBV5-1 with TRBJ2-1; D is possibly TRBD2 (5 bases). This CDR3 spans 12 amino acids. Trimming removed 2 bases at V and 6 bases at J, with 6 bases between. Germline V gene lookup returns CDR1 SGHRS and CDR2 YFSETQ. The CDR3 here is CASSLEGNEQFF. In DNA form, the CDR3 reads TGCGCCAGCAGCTTAGAGGGCAATGAGCAGTTCTTC. Full variable domain (missing parts from reference TRBV5-1 and TRBJ2-1): KAGVTQTPRYLIKTRGQQVTLSCSPISGHRSVSWYQQTPGQGLQFLFEYFSETQRNKGNFPGRFSGRQFSNSRSEMNVSTLELGDSALYLCASSLEGNEQFFGPGTRLTVL.

This clone was detected a few times. The genes are TRBV7-6 and TRBJ1-5; D is undetermined. The germline gives CDR1 SGHVS, CDR2 FNYEAQ. The CDR3 runs to 13 residues. Trimming took off 1 base at V and 4 bases at J, with 5 bases between the two ends. CDR3 residues: CASSLDGNQPQHF. For the CDR3, the DNA is TGTGCCAGCAGCTTAGATGGGAATCAGCCCCAGCATTTT. Variable domain in full (rest from reference TRBV7-6 and TRBJ1-5): GAGVSQSPRYKVTKRGQDVALRCDPISGHVSLYWYRQALGQGPEFLTYFNYEAQQDKSGLPNDRFSAERPEGSISTLTIQRTEQRDSAMYRCASSLDGNQPQHFGDGTRLSIL.

The J gene is TRBJ2-1, the V gene TRBV13; no reliable D call. CDR3 length: 12 residues. Trimming took off 5 bases at V and 8 bases at J, with 10 bases between the two ends. Germline CDR1 is PRHDT and CDR2 is FYEKMQ (reference sequence). The CDR3 is CASSPLSYEQFF. The CDR3 bases are TGTGCCAGCAGCCCACTGAGTTATGAGCAGTTCTTC. The complete variable domain, with remaining parts taken from reference TRBV13 and TRBJ2-1, reads AAGVIQSPRHLIKEKRETATLKCYPIPRHDTVYWYQQGPGQDPQFLISFYEKMQSDKGSIPDRFSAQQFSDYHSELNMSSLELGDSALYFCASSPLSYEQFFGPGTRLTVL.

V gene TRBV5-6 combines with J gene TRBJ2-7; 10 nucleotides align to TRBD2. Trimming at V came to 2 bases and at J to 3 bases, leaving 5 bases not matched to a gene. This CDR3 is 15 amino acids long. The germline CDR1 and CDR2 sequences are SGHDT and YYEEEE. The CDR3 region has the DNA TGTGCCAGCAGCTTCGCTAGCGGGAGACTCTACGAGCAGTACTTC. This codes for CASSFASGRLYEQYF.

A word on this clone: Other DNA sequences in the sample encode the same CDR3. This chain links TRBV11-3 with TRBJ2-2; D is unclear. CDR3 length: 12 residues. Germline loops: CDR1 SGHNT, CDR2 YENEEA. The V and J ends lost 1 base and 6 bases respectively, with 3 bases between them. CDR3 loop: CASSLGAGELFF. CDR3 coding DNA: TGTGCCAGCAGCTTAGGCGCCGGGGAGCTGTTTTTT.

The count of this clone is one. This chain links TRBV13 with TRBJ2-7; D not certain. This CDR3 contains 16 residues. In germline, CDR1 is PRHDT, CDR2 FYEKMQ (reference sequence). V lost 0 bases, J lost 2 bases, and 14 bases lay in between. CDR3 DNA: TGTGCCAGCAGCTTAGGGGGTTCGAAATCCGCCTACGAGCAGTACTTC. Amino acid sequence: CASSLGGSKSAYEQYF.

The J gene is TRBJ2-5, the V gene TRBV18, with TRBD1 matching over 9 bases. The germline gives CDR1 KGHSH, CDR2 LQKENI. After removal of 0 bases from V and 7 bases from J, the junction contained 6 bases not matched to a gene. The CDR3 has 15 residues. For the CDR3, the DNA is TGTGCCAGCTCACCACCGGGACAGGGTTTTGTGACCCAGTACTTC. It translates to CASSPPGQGFVTQYF.

The J gene is TRBJ2-1, the V gene TRBV23-1; maybe TRBD1 (5 bases). TRBV23-1 is given ORF status, its function remaining uncertain. With 0 bases removed from V and 0 bases from J, the gap between germline ends came to 9 bases. The CDR3 length is 16 residues. CDR3 region: CASSQSRQSSYNEQFF. The CDR3 bases are TGCGCCAGCAGTCAATCTAGACAGAGCTCCTACAATGAGCAGTTCTTC.

The V and J genes are TRBV5-4 and TRBJ2-2; 11 positions match TRBD1. V gave up 4 bases and J gave up 4 bases; unmatched junction bases: 6. CDR1 is SGHNT and CDR2 is YYREEE in the germline V gene (reference sequence). CDR3 length: 16 amino acids. The CDR3 sequence is CASSGGQGAPTGELFF. CDR3 nucleotide sequence: TGTGCCAGCAGCGGTGGACAGGGGGCGCCCACCGGGGAGCTGTTTTTT.

The rearrangement joins TRBV6-5 to TRBJ1-5; D gene ambiguous. This CDR3 has 12 amino acids. Germline CDR1 is MNHEY and CDR2 is SVGAGI. V dropped 7 bases and J dropped 6 bases, with 10 bases sitting between them. Here the CDR3 DNA reads TGTGCCAGCAAGAATTCAGGTCAGCCCCAGCATTTT. Protein sequence: CASKNSGQPQHF.